This T cell receptor (beta chain) originates from a study of CD8 T cells in Susac syndrome. RNA in amounts of roughly 0.5 to 1 ug was reverse transcribed with random hexamers. TCRdb independently ran MiXCR on the immunoSEQ multiplex PCR reads; one entry per CDR3 protein. The table shows fewer than 350,000 distinct CDR3 sequences, with roughly 85% occurring only once. V gave up 7 bases and J gave up 7 bases, with 13 bases separating them. CDR3 length: 12 residues. Germline CDR1 is ENHRY and CDR2 is SYGVKD. This clonotype was seen a few times. Source material: CD8+ T cells from PBMCs. The chain recombines TRBV10-3 with TRBJ1-1; possibly TRBD1 for D (6 bases). This sequence originates from a human donor with multiple sclerosis. DNA of the CDR3: TGTGCCATCATGCGGGGGCAGGGTGAAGCTTTCTTT. Translation: CAIMRGQGEAFF.